This T cell receptor (beta chain) came from a study of blood T cells in healthy people across ages. The second PCR ran roughly 6 to 11 cycles with a sample-barcoded 5' primer and J-beta primers. Every sample returned 2.5 million or more CDR3-containing paired-end reads. TCRdb used MiXCR to reprocess the 5' RACE reads, holding one entry per CDR3 protein. The data hold 2 million or so distinct CDR3 sequences, with 40% to 55% observed a single time. Every participating donor contributed 8 to 10 milliliters of peripheral blood through a draw. The CDR3 spans 12 residues. CDR1 SGHDN and CDR2 FVKESK come from the germline V gene. V lost 3 bases to trimming and J lost 9 bases, with 9 bases between them.

Specimen: blood. This TCR was sampled from a woman between 40 and 55 years old in good health. The rearrangement joins TRBV14 to TRBJ1-5; tentatively, D is TRBD1 (5 bases). DNA of the CDR3: TGTGCCAGCAGCCAGGGGCCGGGGCCCCAGCATTTT. This encodes CASSQGPGPQHF.